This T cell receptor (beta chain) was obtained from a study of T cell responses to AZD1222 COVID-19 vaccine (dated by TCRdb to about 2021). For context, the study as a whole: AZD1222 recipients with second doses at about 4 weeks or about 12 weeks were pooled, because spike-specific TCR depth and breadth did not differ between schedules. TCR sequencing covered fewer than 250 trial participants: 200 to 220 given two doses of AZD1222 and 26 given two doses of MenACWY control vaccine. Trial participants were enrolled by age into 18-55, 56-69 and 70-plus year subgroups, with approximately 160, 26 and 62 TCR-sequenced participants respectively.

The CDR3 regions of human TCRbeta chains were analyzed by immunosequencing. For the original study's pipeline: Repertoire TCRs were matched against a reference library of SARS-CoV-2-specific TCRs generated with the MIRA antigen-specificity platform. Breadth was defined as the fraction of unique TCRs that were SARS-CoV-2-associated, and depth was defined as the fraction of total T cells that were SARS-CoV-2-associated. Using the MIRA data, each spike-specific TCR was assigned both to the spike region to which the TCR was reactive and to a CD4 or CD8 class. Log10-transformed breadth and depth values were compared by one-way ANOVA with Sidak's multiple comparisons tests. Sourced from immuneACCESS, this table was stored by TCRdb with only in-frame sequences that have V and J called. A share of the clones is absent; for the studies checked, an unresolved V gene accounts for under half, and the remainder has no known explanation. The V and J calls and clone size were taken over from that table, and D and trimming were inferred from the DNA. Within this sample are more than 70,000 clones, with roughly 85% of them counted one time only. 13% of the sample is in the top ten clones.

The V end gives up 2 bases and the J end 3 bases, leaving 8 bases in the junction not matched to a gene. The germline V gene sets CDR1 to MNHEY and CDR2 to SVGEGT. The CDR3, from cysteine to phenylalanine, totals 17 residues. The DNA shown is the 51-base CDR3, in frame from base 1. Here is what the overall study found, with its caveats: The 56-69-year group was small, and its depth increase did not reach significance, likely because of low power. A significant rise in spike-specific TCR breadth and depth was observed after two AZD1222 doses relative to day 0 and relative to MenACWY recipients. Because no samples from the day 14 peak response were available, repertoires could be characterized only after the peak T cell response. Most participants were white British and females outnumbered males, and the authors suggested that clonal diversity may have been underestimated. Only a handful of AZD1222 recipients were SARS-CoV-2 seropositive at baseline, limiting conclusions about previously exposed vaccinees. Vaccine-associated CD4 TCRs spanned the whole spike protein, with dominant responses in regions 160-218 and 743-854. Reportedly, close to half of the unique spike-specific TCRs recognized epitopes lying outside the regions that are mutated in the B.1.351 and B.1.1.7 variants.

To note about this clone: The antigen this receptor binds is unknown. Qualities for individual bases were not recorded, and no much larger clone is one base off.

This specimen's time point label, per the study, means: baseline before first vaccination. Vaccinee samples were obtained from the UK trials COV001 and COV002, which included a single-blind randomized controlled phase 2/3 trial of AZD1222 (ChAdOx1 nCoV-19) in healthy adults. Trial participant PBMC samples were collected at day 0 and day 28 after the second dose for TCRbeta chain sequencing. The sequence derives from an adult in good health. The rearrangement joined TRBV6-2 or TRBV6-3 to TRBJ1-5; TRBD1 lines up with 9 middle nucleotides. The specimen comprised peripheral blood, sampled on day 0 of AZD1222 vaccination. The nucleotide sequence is TGTGCCAGCAGTTACCCTACCGGGACAGGGAACAATCAGCCCCAGCATTTT. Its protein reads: CASSYPTGTGNNQPQHF.